The 10 T cell receptor beta chains presented below share a single source sample, sequenced in a study of shared clonotypes between healthy human individuals. Method: immunoSEQ multiplex PCR; TCRdb's copy keeps in-frame clones and lacks some. The sample yields about 1.1 million clones, approximately 80% seen once. The sample taken for sequencing was memory CD4+ T cells from PBMCs. The subset was: CD45RA-negative fraction. These receptors came from a man younger than 30 in good health. Some clones in this sample may be carry-over from other donors' samples.

This chain joins TRBV19 and TRBJ2-5; the match to TRBD1 covers 7 bases. Germline V gives CDR1 LNHDA, CDR2 SQIVND (reference sequence). CDR3 length: 16 residues. The ends lost 5 bases at V and 0 bases at J; junction bases unmatched: 9. CDR3 amino acids: CASSGRQGSNQETQYF. In DNA, the CDR3 is TGTGCCAGTAGTGGGAGACAGGGCTCGAACCAAGAGACCCAGTACTTC.

The CDR3 loop reads CASSLQGKNTEAFF. The CDR3 region has the DNA TGTGCCAGCAGCTTACAGGGAAAGAACACTGAAGCTTTCTTT. The gene calls are TRBV5-4 and TRBJ1-1; the D gene is possibly TRBD1 (6 bases). Germline values: CDR1 SGHNT, CDR2 YYREEE (reference sequence). V was cut by 2 bases and J by 1 base, with 9 bases left in between. The CDR3 length is 14 residues.

The chain couples TRBV30 to TRBJ1-1, with no clear D. The germline V gene encodes CDR1 GTSNPN and CDR2 SVGIG (reference sequence). The CDR3 length is 14 residues. V lost 0 bases, J lost 8 bases, and 16 bases lay in between. The DNA for the CDR3 is TGTGCCTGGAGTGTGACCGGCCTGGTTGCAGAAGCTTTCTTT. Its translation: CAWSVTGLVAEAFF.

This chain uses TRBV6-4 with TRBJ1-5; D perhaps matches TRBD1 (6 bases). The CDR3 spans 13 residues. V lost 5 bases to trimming and J lost 6 bases, with 11 bases between them. CDR1 and CDR2 (germline): MRHNA, SNTAGT. In DNA form, the CDR3 reads TGTGCCAGCAGTTTACAGGGCGGTCAGCCCCAGCATTTT. It encodes CASSLQGGQPQHF.

The chain links TRBV10-3 to TRBJ2-5; D call uncertain. The germline V and J ends were trimmed by 1 base and 2 bases, with 11 bases remaining between them. The CDR3 totals 15 residues. Germline values: CDR1 ENHRY, CDR2 SYGVKD. CDR3 in DNA: TGTGCCATCAGTGAGTGGGTGGCCAGTCAAGAGACCCAGTACTTC. It specifies CAISEWVASQETQYF.

The J gene is TRBJ1-2, the V gene TRBV28; D is perhaps TRBD1 (5 bases). Germline V CDR1 and CDR2: MDHEN, SYDVKM. This CDR3 comprises 16 residues. V lost 2 bases and J lost 5, with 18 bases in between. This CDR3 is CASSLPQQVVGYGYTF. CDR3 in DNA: TGTGCCAGCAGTTTACCCCAACAGGTTGTGGGATATGGCTACACCTTC.

J is TRBJ2-7 and V is TRBV5-4; a weak D match, TRBD2 (6 bases). Trimming pared 10 bases from V and 4 bases from J, leaving 21 bases between. The CDR3 loop spans 14 amino acids. Germline-derived CDR1 and CDR2 are SGHNT and YYREEE (reference sequence). Written as DNA, the CDR3 is TGTGCCGCCGGGGAAGGAATGGGACTGTACGAGCAGTACTTC. Its translation: CAAGEGMGLYEQYF.

The chain combines TRBV29-1 with TRBJ2-5; the match to TRBD2 covers 12 bases. The ends lost 3 bases at V and 2 bases at J; junction bases unmatched: 4. CDR1 and CDR2 (germline): SQVTM, ANQGSEA. The CDR3 sequence is 15 residues long. CDR3: CSVDRLAGEQETQYF. The CDR3 DNA follows: TGCAGCGTTGACCGACTAGCGGGAGAGCAAGAGACCCAGTACTTC.

The chain recombines TRBV7-2 with TRBJ1-2; D is uncertain. Germline lookup yields CDR1 SGHTA and CDR2 FQGNSA. Trimming pared 5 bases from V and 7 bases from J, leaving 11 bases between. The CDR3 has 12 amino acids. The CDR3 region is CASSPGASGYTF. The CDR3 DNA reads TGTGCCAGCAGCCCCGGAGCGAGTGGCTACACCTTC.

This clone appeared a single time. V and J are TRBV2 and TRBJ2-1; TRBD2 agrees at 7 bases. The CDR3 is 22 residues long. Looked up from germline, CDR1 is SNHLY and CDR2 is FYNNEI. Losses at the gene ends were 2 bases for V and 0 bases for J; bases not matched to a gene: 22. CDR3 sequence (DNA): TGTGCCAGCAGTGAATCAAAAACTAGCGCGAGGCCTTCTCTCAGCTCCTACAATGAGCAGTTCTTC. Amino acid sequence: CASSESKTSARPSLSSYNEQFF.